The entry below describes one T cell receptor (beta chain). Authors' methods: Reference gene primer amplification gave estimated nucleated cell counts. The repertoire was sequenced with immunoSEQ multiplex PCR; TCRdb's copy has only in-frame clones and lacks some. For V, J and clone size, that table is used; D and trimming come from the DNA. The data contain roughly 57,000 clones, 60% to 80% of them singletons. The sample originates from a study of blood T cell repertoires in COVID-19. Study as a whole: Both acute and convalescent COVID-19 samples were obtained from the United States, Italy and Spain. The cDNA or gDNA used as material had been derived from T cells, B-cell-depleted T cells, or PBMCs.

Germline CDR1 and CDR2: SGHAT and FQNNGV. This CDR3 has 16 residues. The V gene lost 1 base and the J gene lost 3 bases, with 15 bases spanning the gap. The clonotype was recovered from a man between 65 and 85 years old with active or convalescent COVID-19. The gene calls are TRBV11-2 and TRBJ1-2, with a weak D call TRBD1 (6 bases). The sequenced sample consisted of peripheral blood. CDR3 nucleotide sequence: TGTGCCAGCAGCTTAGGGGGACACCCCCAGGACTATGGCTACACCTTC. Its translation is CASSLGGHPQDYGYTF. The complete variable domain, with remaining parts taken from reference TRBV11-2 and TRBJ1-2, reads EAGVAQSPRYKIIEKRQSVAFWCNPISGHATLYWYQQILGQGPKLLIQFQNNGVVDDSQLPKDRFSAERLKGVDSTLKIQPAKLEDSAVYLCASSLGGHPQDYGYTFGSGTRLTVV.